This TCR beta chain is drawn from a study of T cells in tuberculosis. Study outcomes and limitations: Classification accuracy was about 90% (AUROC approximately 0.89) with the GMM-specific repertoire.

On this clone itself: Its target is unknown.

This table comes from immunoSEQ multiplex PCR, and its TCRdb copy is limited to in-frame clones, with some not included. Of about 20,000 clones listed, around 87% were seen once; the top ten hold roughly 14%. The CDR3 loop spans 13 amino acids. V lost 8 bases and J lost 6, with 17 bases in between. The germline V gene encodes CDR1 SGHVS and CDR2 FQNEAQ. The sample comprised PBMCs. The chain is built from TRBV7-8 and TRBJ2-7, with D possibly TRBD1 on 6 matching bases. The receptor's source is a donor between 10 and 35 years old with latent tuberculosis or without tuberculosis infection. The CDR3 is CASGPGWGREQYF. CDR3 coding DNA: TGTGCCAGCGGCCCAGGATGGGGGCGCGAGCAGTACTTC. Supplemented by reference TRBV7-8 and TRBJ2-7, the full variable domain reads GAGVSQSPRYKVAKRGQDVALRCDPISGHVSLFWYQQALGQGPEFLTYFQNEAQLDKSGLPSDRFFAERPEGSVSTLKIQRTQQEDSAVYLCASGPGWGREQYFGPGTRLTVT.